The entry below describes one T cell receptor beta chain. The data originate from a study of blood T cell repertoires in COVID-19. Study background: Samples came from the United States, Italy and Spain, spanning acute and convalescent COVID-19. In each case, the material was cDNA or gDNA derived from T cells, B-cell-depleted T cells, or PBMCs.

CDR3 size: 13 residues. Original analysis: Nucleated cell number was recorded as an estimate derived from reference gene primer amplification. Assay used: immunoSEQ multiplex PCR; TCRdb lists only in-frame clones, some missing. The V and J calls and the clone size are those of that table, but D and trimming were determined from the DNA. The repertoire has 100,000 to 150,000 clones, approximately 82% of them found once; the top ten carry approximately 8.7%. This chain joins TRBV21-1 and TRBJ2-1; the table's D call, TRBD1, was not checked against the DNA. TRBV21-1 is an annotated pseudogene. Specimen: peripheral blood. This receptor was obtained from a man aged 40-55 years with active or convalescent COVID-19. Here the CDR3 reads CASSKLRDRGKFF. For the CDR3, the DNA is TGTGCCAGCAGCAAACTGAGGGACAGGGGGAAGTTCTTC.